This T cell receptor beta chain is from a study of T cell responses to AZD1222 COVID-19 vaccine. Study overall: It was second doses at about 4 or about 12 weeks that were pooled.

Remarks on this clone: Its antigen is unidentified.

General study results and limits: With dominance at 160-218 and 743-854, vaccine-associated CD4 TCRs spanned spike. A reported finding is that nearly half of spike-specific TCRs target unmutated variant regions.

The table came from immunoSEQ multiplex PCR; TCRdb's copy has only in-frame clones and leaves some out. The table includes roughly 150,000 clones, 92% detected once. V lost 3 bases and J lost 5; bases outside the gene matches: 2. The CDR3 has 15 residues. Per the germline V gene, CDR1 is SNHLY and CDR2 is FYNNEI. Sequences were derived from peripheral blood, sampled on day 0 of AZD1222 vaccination. This rearrangement joins TRBV2 to TRBJ2-2; 11 nucleotides match TRBD1. The clonotype comes from an adult in good health. CDR3 in DNA: TGTGCCAGCAGTGATGGGACAGGGGGTACCGGGGAGCTGTTTTTT. Translation: CASSDGTGGTGELFF. Filled out from reference TRBV2 and TRBJ2-2, the complete variable domain reads EPEVTQTPSHQVTQMGQEVILRCVPISNHLYFYWYRQILGQKVEFLVSFYNNEISEKSEIFDDQFSVERPDGSNFTLKIRSTKLEDSAMYFCASSDGTGGTGELFFGEGSRLTVL.